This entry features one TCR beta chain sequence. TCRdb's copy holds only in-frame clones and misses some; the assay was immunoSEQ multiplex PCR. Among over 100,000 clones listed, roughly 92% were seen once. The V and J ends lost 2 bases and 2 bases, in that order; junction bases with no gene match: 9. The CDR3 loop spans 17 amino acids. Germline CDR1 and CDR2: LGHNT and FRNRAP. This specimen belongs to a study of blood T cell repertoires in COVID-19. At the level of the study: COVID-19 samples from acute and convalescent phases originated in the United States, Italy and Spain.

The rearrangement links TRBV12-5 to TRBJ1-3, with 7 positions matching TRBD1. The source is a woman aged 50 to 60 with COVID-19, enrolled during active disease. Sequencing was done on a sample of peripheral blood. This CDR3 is CASGLITYRGTGNTIYF. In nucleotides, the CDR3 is TGTGCTAGTGGTTTGATAACCTACAGGGGAACTGGAAACACCATATATTTT.